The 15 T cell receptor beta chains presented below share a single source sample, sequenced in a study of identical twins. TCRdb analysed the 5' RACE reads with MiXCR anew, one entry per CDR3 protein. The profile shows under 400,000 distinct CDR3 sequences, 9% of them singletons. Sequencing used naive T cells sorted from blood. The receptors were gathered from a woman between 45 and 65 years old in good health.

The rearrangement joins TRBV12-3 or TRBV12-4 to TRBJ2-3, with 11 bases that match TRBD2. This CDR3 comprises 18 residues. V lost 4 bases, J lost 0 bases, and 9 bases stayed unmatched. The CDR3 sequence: CASSSLAGGPLSTDTQYF. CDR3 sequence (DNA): TGTGCCAGCAGTTCCTTAGCGGGAGGGCCTTTAAGCACAGATACGCAGTATTTT.

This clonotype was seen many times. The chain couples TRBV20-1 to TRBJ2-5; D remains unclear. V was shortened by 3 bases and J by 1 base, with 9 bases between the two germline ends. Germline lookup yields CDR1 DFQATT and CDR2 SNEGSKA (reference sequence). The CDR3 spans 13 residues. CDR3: CSASPLGQETQYF. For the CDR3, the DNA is TGCAGTGCTAGCCCCCTAGGCCAAGAGACCCAGTACTTC.

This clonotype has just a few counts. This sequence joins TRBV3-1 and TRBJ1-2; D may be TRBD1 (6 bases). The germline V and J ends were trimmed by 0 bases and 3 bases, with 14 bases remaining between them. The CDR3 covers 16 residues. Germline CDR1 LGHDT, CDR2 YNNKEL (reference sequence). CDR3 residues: CASSQDFGGAYYGYTF. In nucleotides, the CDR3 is TGTGCCAGCAGCCAAGATTTCGGGGGCGCCTACTATGGCTACACCTTC. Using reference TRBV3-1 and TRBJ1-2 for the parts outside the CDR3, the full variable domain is DTAVSQTPKYLVTQMGNDKSIKCEQNLGHDTMYWYKQDSKKFLKIMFSYNNKELIINETVPNRFSPKSPDKAHLNLHINSLELGDSAVYFCASSQDFGGAYYGYTFGSGTRLTVV.

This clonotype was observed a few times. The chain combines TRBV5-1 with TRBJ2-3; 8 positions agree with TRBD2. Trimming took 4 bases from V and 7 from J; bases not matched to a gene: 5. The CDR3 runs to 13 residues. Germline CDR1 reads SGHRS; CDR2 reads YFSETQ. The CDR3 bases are TGCGCCAGCAGCCCAACTAGCGGATATACGCAGTATTTT. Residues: CASSPTSGYTQYF. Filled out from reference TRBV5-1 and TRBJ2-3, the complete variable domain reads KAGVTQTPRYLIKTRGQQVTLSCSPISGHRSVSWYQQTPGQGLQFLFEYFSETQRNKGNFPGRFSGRQFSNSRSEMNVSTLELGDSALYLCASSPTSGYTQYFGPGTRLTVL.

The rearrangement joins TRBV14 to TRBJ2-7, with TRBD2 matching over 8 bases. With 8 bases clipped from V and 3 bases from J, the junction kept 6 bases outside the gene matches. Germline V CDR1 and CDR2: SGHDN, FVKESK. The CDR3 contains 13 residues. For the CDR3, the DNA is TGTGCCAGCCGGAAGGCGGGAGGCTACGAGCAGTACTTC. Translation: CASRKAGGYEQYF.

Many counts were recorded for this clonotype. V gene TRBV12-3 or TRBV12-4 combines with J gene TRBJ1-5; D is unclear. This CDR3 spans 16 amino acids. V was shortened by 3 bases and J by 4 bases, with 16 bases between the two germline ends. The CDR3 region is CASSLGGSRGNQPQHF. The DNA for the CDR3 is TGTGCCAGCAGTTTGGGAGGGAGCCGCGGGAATCAGCCCCAGCATTTT.

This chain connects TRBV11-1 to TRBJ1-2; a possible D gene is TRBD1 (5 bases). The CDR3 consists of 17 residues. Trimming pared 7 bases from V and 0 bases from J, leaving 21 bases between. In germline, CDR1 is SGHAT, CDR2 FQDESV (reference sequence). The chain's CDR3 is CASTLRGVGDTNYGYTF. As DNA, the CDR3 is TGTGCCAGCACCCTGAGAGGGGTGGGAGATACTAACTATGGCTACACCTTC.

The chain's CDR3 is CSARDQRDPNEQFF. The CDR3 nucleotides read TGCAGTGCTAGAGATCAGCGGGACCCCAATGAGCAGTTCTTC. V gene TRBV20-1 combines with J gene TRBJ2-1, with 7 bases lining up with TRBD2. The V segment lost 0 bases and the J segment 6 bases; nucleotides outside the gene matches: 5. The V gene's germline CDR1 is DFQATT and CDR2 SNEGSKA (reference sequence). The CDR3 length is 14 residues.

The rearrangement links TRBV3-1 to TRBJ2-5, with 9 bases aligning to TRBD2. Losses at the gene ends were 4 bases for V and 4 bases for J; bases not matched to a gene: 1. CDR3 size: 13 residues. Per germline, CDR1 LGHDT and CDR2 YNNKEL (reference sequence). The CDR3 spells CASSPSGTETQYF. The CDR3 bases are TGTGCCAGCAGCCCTAGCGGGACAGAGACCCAGTACTTC.

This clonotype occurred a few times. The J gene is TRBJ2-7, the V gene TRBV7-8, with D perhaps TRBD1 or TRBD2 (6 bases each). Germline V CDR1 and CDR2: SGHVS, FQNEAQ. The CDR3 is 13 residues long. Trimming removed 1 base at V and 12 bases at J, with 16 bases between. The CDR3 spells CASSLGEVGGRYF. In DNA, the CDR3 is TGTGCCAGCAGCTTAGGGGAGGTAGGGGGGCGGTACTTC.

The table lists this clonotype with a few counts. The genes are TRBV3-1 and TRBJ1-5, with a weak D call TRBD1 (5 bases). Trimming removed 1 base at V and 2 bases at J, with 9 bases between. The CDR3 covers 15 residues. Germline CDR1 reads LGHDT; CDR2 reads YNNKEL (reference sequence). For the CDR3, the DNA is TGTGCCAGCAGCCAAGGAACAGGACGCAATCAGCCCCAGCATTTT. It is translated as CASSQGTGRNQPQHF. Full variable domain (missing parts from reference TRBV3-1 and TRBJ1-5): DTAVSQTPKYLVTQMGNDKSIKCEQNLGHDTMYWYKQDSKKFLKIMFSYNNKELIINETVPNRFSPKSPDKAHLNLHINSLELGDSAVYFCASSQGTGRNQPQHFGDGTRLSIL.

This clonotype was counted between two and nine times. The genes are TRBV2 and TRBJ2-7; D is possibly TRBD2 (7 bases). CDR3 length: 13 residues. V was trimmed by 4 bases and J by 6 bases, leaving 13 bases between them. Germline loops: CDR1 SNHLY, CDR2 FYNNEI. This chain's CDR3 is CASSVGRGREQYF. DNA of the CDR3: TGTGCCAGCAGTGTAGGGCGGGGGCGCGAGCAGTACTTC.

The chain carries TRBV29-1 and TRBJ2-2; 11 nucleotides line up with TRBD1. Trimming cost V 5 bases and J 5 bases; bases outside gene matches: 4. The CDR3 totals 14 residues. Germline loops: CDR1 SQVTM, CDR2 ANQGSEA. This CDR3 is CSVLDRGQTGELFF. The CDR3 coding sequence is TGCAGCGTTCTGGACAGGGGGCAAACCGGGGAGCTGTTTTTT.

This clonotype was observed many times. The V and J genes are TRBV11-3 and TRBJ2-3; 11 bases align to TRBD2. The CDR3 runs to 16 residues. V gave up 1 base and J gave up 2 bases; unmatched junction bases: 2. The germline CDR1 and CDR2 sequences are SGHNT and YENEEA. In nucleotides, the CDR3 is TGTGCCAGCAGCTTAGGACTAGCGGGAAACACAGATACGCAGTATTTT. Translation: CASSLGLAGNTDTQYF. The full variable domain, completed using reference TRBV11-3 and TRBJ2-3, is EAGVVQSPRYKIIEKKQPVAFWCNPISGHNTLYWYLQNLGQGPELLIRYENEEAVDDSQLPKDRFSAERLKGVDSTLKIQPAELGDSAVYLCASSLGLAGNTDTQYFGPGTRLTVL.

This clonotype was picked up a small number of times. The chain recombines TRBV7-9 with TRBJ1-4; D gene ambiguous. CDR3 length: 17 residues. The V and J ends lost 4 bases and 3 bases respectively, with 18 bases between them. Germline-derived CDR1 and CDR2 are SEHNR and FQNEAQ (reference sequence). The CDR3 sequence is CASSSTPGVLPNEKLFF. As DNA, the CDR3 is TGTGCCAGCAGCTCAACCCCGGGCGTCCTCCCTAATGAAAAACTGTTTTTT.